A selection of T cell receptor beta chains follows, all from one sample in a study of T cells in Graves' hyperthyroidism and ophthalmopathy. TCRdb re-analysed the multiplex PCR reads in MiXCR, keeping a single row per CDR3 protein. The sample contains around 490,000 distinct CDR3 sequences, about 20% of which appear only once. Specimen: blood. These TCRs come from a man aged 40-50 years with Graves' ophthalmopathy. CDR3s include the opening cysteine and the closing phenylalanine or tryptophan. The order of the fields is CDR3 protein, CDR3 DNA, J gene, clone size, V gene, D gene. D genes are given only for firm matches. Clone size, where shown, is once, few, many, or a class for clones that have expanded.

CDR3aa: CASSHLAGGHEQYF
CDR3nt: TGTGCCAGCAGCCATCTAGCGGGGGGCCACGAGCAGTACTTC
j_gene: TRBJ2-7
abundance: many
v_gene: TRBV3-1
d_gene: TRBD2

CDR3aa: CASSPPLPTGGVQYF
CDR3nt: TGTGCCAGCAGCCCTCCCCTACCGACAGGCGGGGTGCAGTACTTC
j_gene: TRBJ2-7
abundance: few
v_gene: TRBV3-1
d_gene: NA

CDR3aa: CATSESLGWQPQHF
CDR3nt: TGTGCCACCTCAGAGAGCCTGGGCTGGCAGCCCCAGCATTTT
j_gene: TRBJ1-5
abundance: NA
v_gene: TRBV19
d_gene: NA

CDR3aa: CASAEGTLNTEAFF
CDR3nt: TGTGCCAGCGCCGAGGGGACCCTGAACACTGAAGCTTTCTTT
j_gene: TRBJ1-1
abundance: NA
v_gene: TRBV6-2/TRBV6-3
d_gene: NA

CDR3aa: CASSPQRTGLDEVEQFF
CDR3nt: TGTGCCAGCAGCCCCCAAAGGACGGGACTAGATGAAGTTGAGCAGTTCTTC
j_gene: TRBJ2-1
abundance: NA
v_gene: TRBV12-3/TRBV12-4
d_gene: TRBD2

CDR3aa: CSANEQLAGGHEQYF
CDR3nt: TGCAGTGCCAACGAACAACTAGCGGGAGGACACGAGCAGTACTTC
j_gene: TRBJ2-7
abundance: few
v_gene: TRBV20-1
d_gene: TRBD2

CDR3aa: CASSELADQPQHF
CDR3nt: TGTGCCAGCAGTGAACTGGCGGATCAGCCCCAGCATTTT
j_gene: TRBJ1-5
abundance: NA
v_gene: TRBV2
d_gene: NA

CDR3aa: CASSLVGGSGNQPQHF
CDR3nt: TGTGCCAGCAGCCTAGTGGGGGGCTCGGGCAATCAGCCCCAGCATTTT
j_gene: TRBJ1-5
abundance: few
v_gene: TRBV7-9
d_gene: NA

CDR3aa: CASSLPVGPGELFF
CDR3nt: TGTGCCAGCAGTCTCCCGGTGGGTCCCGGGGAGCTGTTCTTT
j_gene: TRBJ2-2
abundance: NA
v_gene: TRBV12-3/TRBV12-4
d_gene: NA

CDR3aa: CASSFSTGNYEQYF
CDR3nt: TGTGCCAGCAGCTTCAGTACAGGTAACTACGAGCAGTACTTC
j_gene: TRBJ2-7
abundance: few
v_gene: TRBV13
d_gene: NA

CDR3aa: CASSRRGDRASTDTQYF
CDR3nt: TGCGCCAGCAGCCGCCGAGGGGACAGGGCTAGCACAGATACGCAGTATTTT
j_gene: TRBJ2-3
abundance: few
v_gene: TRBV5-1
d_gene: TRBD1

CDR3aa: CASSSGQGATGYTF
CDR3nt: TGTGCCAGCAGTTCCGGACAGGGGGCAACTGGCTACACCTTC
j_gene: TRBJ1-2
abundance: many
v_gene: TRBV28
d_gene: TRBD1